These 26 T cell receptor beta chains were sequenced from one sample in a study of blood T cell repertoires in COVID-19. TCRdb's copy holds only in-frame clones and misses some; the assay was immunoSEQ multiplex PCR. The sample carries approximately 150,000 clones, 80% to 90% recorded once. The specimen was peripheral blood. Receptor source: a man in his 70s with acute or convalescent COVID-19.

About this clone itself: Other DNA sequences of this sample code for an identical CDR3. The chain employs TRBV11-2 and TRBJ2-5; D gene uncertain. The germline V gene has CDR1 SGHAT and CDR2 FQNNGV. The CDR3 runs 11 residues. Between the trimmed V and J ends, which lost 5 bases and 2 bases, there was a span of 3 bases. DNA for the CDR3: TGTGCCAGCAGCCTTCAAGAGACCCAGTACTTC. Encoded protein: CASSLQETQYF.

The chain has TRBV5-4 and TRBJ2-1; no clear D. Germline-derived CDR1 and CDR2 are SGHNT and YYREEE (reference sequence). Trimming stripped 0 bases from V and 9 bases from J, with 10 bases between. The CDR3 is 13 amino acids. CDR3 in DNA: TGTGCCAGCAGCTTGGGGTATGCGGCTGAGCAGTTCTTC. Protein: CASSLGYAAEQFF.

This chain uses TRBV7-9 with TRBJ2-7; 8 bases match TRBD2. J gave up 3 bases and V 1 base, and 5 bases lay outside the gene matches. This CDR3 is 15 amino acids long. Per the germline V gene, CDR1 is SEHNR and CDR2 is FQNEAQ (reference sequence). The CDR3: CASSLGGLGFYEQYF. In DNA, the CDR3 is TGTGCCAGCAGCTTAGGGGGACTAGGCTTCTACGAGCAGTACTTC.

The chain joins TRBV5-4 to TRBJ1-1; 9 bases agree with TRBD1. Germline CDR1 SGHNT, CDR2 YYREEE (reference sequence). CDR3 length equals 17 residues. The ends lost 0 bases at V and 0 bases at J; junction bases unmatched: 6. The CDR3 DNA follows: TGTGCCAGCAGCTTGGGGGGGACAGGGTATTTGAACACTGAAGCTTTCTTT. Protein: CASSLGGTGYLNTEAFF.

The chain couples TRBV10-3 to TRBJ2-3, with TRBD2 matching 8 bases. This CDR3 has 15 amino acids. V dropped 4 bases and J dropped 1; count of bases not matched to a gene: 4. Germline-derived CDR1 and CDR2 are ENHRY and SYGVKD. The CDR3 bases are TGTGCCATCAGTGCTGGGACTAGTGGCACAGATACGCAGTATTTT. Its translation is CAISAGTSGTDTQYF.

V gene TRBV4-1 combines with J gene TRBJ1-4; 11 bases align to TRBD1. Germline-derived CDR1 and CDR2 are MGHRA and YSYEKL. The CDR3 loop spans 15 amino acids. The junction had 2 bases not matched to a gene; V was cut back by 1 base and J by 7 bases. CDR3 residues: CASSQVGTGGEKLFF. The DNA of the CDR3 is TGCGCCAGCAGCCAAGTCGGGACAGGGGGTGAAAAACTGTTTTTT.

The chain recombines TRBV29-1 with TRBJ2-7; TRBD2 aligns across 9 bases. After removal of 0 bases from V and 7 bases from J, the junction contained 10 bases not matched to a gene. This CDR3 is built from 15 residues. Germline V gene sequence: CDR1 SQVTM, CDR2 ANQGSEA. In DNA, the CDR3 is TGCAGCGTTGAAGAAGGGCTAGCGGGGCCCGGGGAGCAGTACTTC. This sequence encodes CSVEEGLAGPGEQYF.

The V and J genes are TRBV7-9 and TRBJ1-2; no clear D. The V end was cut by 1 base, the J end by 6 bases, with 12 bases between. Germline assignment: CDR1 SEHNR and CDR2 FQNEAQ (reference sequence). CDR3 size: 14 residues. CDR3 region: CASSLVEGSHGYTF. In nucleotides, the CDR3 is TGTGCCAGCAGCTTAGTTGAGGGAAGCCATGGCTACACCTTC. The whole variable domain, filled in from reference TRBV7-9 and TRBJ1-2, reads DTGVSQNPRHKITKRGQNVTFRCDPISEHNRLYWYRQTLGQGPEFLTYFQNEAQLEKSRLLSDRFSAERPKGSFSTLEIQRTEQGDSAMYLCASSLVEGSHGYTFGSGTRLTVV.

The rearrangement links TRBV4-2 to TRBJ2-2, with 14 bases fitting TRBD2. V lost 3 bases to trimming and J lost 5 bases; unmatched junction nucleotides: 14. This CDR3 region has 20 residues. CDR1 and CDR2 (germline): LGHNA, YNFKEQ. The CDR3 region has the DNA TGTGCCAGCAGCCAGGTTGGGCCGGGACTAGCGGGAGTTGGTACCGGGGAGCTGTTTTTT. Translating it yields CASSQVGPGLAGVGTGELFF.

V and J are TRBV5-8 and TRBJ1-5, with D perhaps TRBD1 (5 bases). Trimming left V 4 bases short and J 3 bases short, with 8 bases between. CDR1 SGHTS and CDR2 YDEGEE come from the germline V gene. The CDR3 spans 13 residues. The CDR3 nucleotides read TGTGCCAGCAGCGGCAGGGACAATCAGCCCCAGCATTTT. Protein product: CASSGRDNQPQHF.

CDR3 coding DNA: TGTGCCACCCGTGGCGGGATCGGAGATACGCAGTATTTT. It specifies CATRGGIGDTQYF. The chain joins TRBV24-1 to TRBJ2-3; D might be TRBD2 (6 bases). CDR1 and CDR2 from the germline V gene are KGHDR and SFDVKD. The germline V and J ends were trimmed by 9 bases and 5 bases, with 14 bases remaining between them. The length of the CDR3 is 13 residues.

This clone was counted a few times. In DNA form, the CDR3 reads TGTGCCAGCAGCCCGATGGAGGAGGGCTATGGCTACACCTTC. Translated, it gives CASSPMEEGYGYTF. V is TRBV7-9 and J is TRBJ1-2; no reliable D call. Germline V gene lookup returns CDR1 SEHNR and CDR2 FQNEAQ (reference sequence). The CDR3 is made up of 14 amino acids. V lost 5 bases to trimming and J lost 4 bases, with 14 bases between them.

The V gene is TRBV4-2, the J gene TRBJ2-7, with TRBD1 matching 7 bases. V shed 2 bases and J 3 bases; nucleotides not matched to a gene: 4. The CDR3 totals 14 residues. Germline assignment: CDR1 LGHNA and CDR2 YNFKEQ. The CDR3 DNA is TGTGCCAGCAGCCAACAGCAGGGGGACTACGAGCAGTACTTC. Its protein is CASSQQQGDYEQYF.

J is TRBJ1-1 and V is TRBV3-1 (or the pseudogene TRBV3-2); 10 bases map to TRBD1. Germline lookup yields CDR1 LGHDT and CDR2 YNNKEL (reference sequence). Losses at the gene ends were 4 bases for V and 13 bases for J; bases not matched to a gene: 9. The length of the CDR3 is 13 residues. CDR3 sequence (DNA): TGTGCCAGCAGCCGAAGTCCGGGACAGGGGCTTTTCTTT. Translated, it gives CASSRSPGQGLFF.

J is TRBJ1-5 and V is TRBV6-1, with D possibly TRBD1 on 6 matching bases. Germline V CDR1 and CDR2: MNHNS, SASEGT. The CDR3 runs 14 residues. Trimming stripped 1 base from V and 7 bases from J, with 11 bases between. CDR3 sequence (DNA): TGTGCCAGCAGTGAAGGAGGGGGTCCCCAGCCCCAGCATTTT. This encodes CASSEGGGPQPQHF.

This sequence joins TRBV5-8 and TRBJ1-4, with no clear D. This CDR3 has 14 amino acids. Germline V lookup: CDR1 SGHTS, CDR2 YDEGEE. V dropped 4 bases and J dropped 6 bases, with 13 bases sitting between them. The CDR3 region has the DNA TGTGCCAGCAGCCCAAAAGCGGAGGATGAAAAACTGTTTTTT. Protein sequence: CASSPKAEDEKLFF.

This chain joins TRBV11-2 and TRBJ2-1, with TRBD1 matching 10 bases. CDR1 SGHAT and CDR2 FQNNGV come from the germline V gene. Trimming at V came to 5 bases and at J to 5 bases, leaving 6 bases not matched to a gene. The CDR3 sequence is 15 residues long. CDR3 coding DNA: TGTGCCAGCAGCATCCGGGACAGGGGAGACAATGAGCAGTTCTTC. Protein sequence: CASSIRDRGDNEQFF.

The V gene is TRBV28, the J gene TRBJ2-7; 7 nucleotides line up with TRBD2. Germline V CDR1 and CDR2: MDHEN, SYDVKM. J gave up 2 bases and V 1 base, and 5 bases lay outside the gene matches. The CDR3 sequence is 15 residues long. CDR3 coding DNA: TGTGCCAGCAGTTTATATACGGGAGGACCCTACGAGCAGTACTTC. It encodes CASSLYTGGPYEQYF.

The chain employs TRBV3-1 (or the pseudogene TRBV3-2) and TRBJ2-2; 16 bases agree with TRBD2. The CDR3 loop spans 19 amino acids. V gave up 6 bases and J gave up 5 bases; unmatched junction bases: 12. Germline V gene data show CDR1 as LGHDT and CDR2 as YNNKEL (reference sequence). CDR3 sequence reads: CASRAPGLAGGPVTGELFF. CDR3 bases: TGTGCCAGCAGGGCCCCGGGACTAGCGGGAGGGCCAGTAACCGGGGAGCTGTTTTTT.

The CDR3 sequence is CASSPQGAPTGELFF. The CDR3 DNA sequence: TGTGCCAGCAGTCCACAGGGGGCGCCCACCGGGGAGCTGTTTTTT. The rearrangement uses TRBV27 and TRBJ2-2, with TRBD1 identical over 9 bases. V was pared by 5 bases and J by 4 bases, with 5 bases of the junction left unmatched. There are 15 residues in the CDR3. Germline V gene data show CDR1 as MNHEY and CDR2 as SMNVEV (reference sequence).

The gene calls are TRBV27 and TRBJ2-5; tentatively, D is TRBD1 (5 bases). The CDR3 consists of 16 residues. Trimming left V 7 bases short and J 1 base short, with 19 bases between. Germline values: CDR1 MNHEY, CDR2 SMNVEV (reference sequence). CDR3 residues: CASNPLGRQPQETQYF. In DNA, the CDR3 is TGTGCCAGCAACCCTTTGGGGCGACAGCCCCAAGAGACCCAGTACTTC.

This chain uses TRBV7-3 with TRBJ1-1; D possibly corresponds to TRBD1 (5 bases). Trimming shortened V by 5 bases and J by 1 base, and 8 bases separated the two germline ends. The CDR3 is 13 amino acids. CDR1 is SGHTA and CDR2 is FQGTGA in the germline V gene. DNA of the CDR3: TGTGCCAGCAGCGGGGGGGAGAACACTGAAGCTTTCTTT. Translating gives CASSGGENTEAFF.

The V and J genes are TRBV12-5 and TRBJ1-4; D not certain. CDR3 size: 15 residues. Germline assignment: CDR1 LGHNT and CDR2 FRNRAP. V was trimmed by 2 bases and J by 0 bases, leaving 7 bases between them. The chain's CDR3 is CASGLIDATNEKLFF. In DNA, the CDR3 is TGTGCTAGTGGTTTGATAGATGCAACTAATGAAAAACTGTTTTTT.

This chain connects TRBV28 to TRBJ1-4; D perhaps matches TRBD1 (6 bases). Germline V CDR1 and CDR2: MDHEN, SYDVKM. The CDR3 extends over 14 amino acids. V lost 4 bases and J lost 3, with 9 bases in between. The CDR3 reads CASSSGVANEKLFF. The DNA of the CDR3 is TGTGCCAGCAGTTCAGGGGTTGCTAATGAAAAACTGTTTTTT.

This chain uses TRBV7-3 with TRBJ1-2; TRBD1 aligns across 8 bases. J was trimmed by 7 bases and V by 2 bases; bases with no gene match: 9. Germline-derived CDR1 and CDR2 are SGHTA and FQGTGA. The CDR3 covers 15 residues. The CDR3: CASSLAGGAEFGYTF. The CDR3 bases are TGTGCCAGCAGCTTAGCAGGGGGCGCGGAGTTTGGCTACACCTTC.

The J gene is TRBJ2-7, the V gene TRBV10-3, with 7 bases lining up with TRBD2. Losses at the gene ends were 3 bases for V and 3 bases for J; bases not matched to a gene: 14. Germline lookup yields CDR1 ENHRY and CDR2 SYGVKD. This CDR3 comprises 17 residues. The CDR3, as DNA: TGTGCCATCAGTGACCCCCGAGAGTCTAGCGGCAACTACGAGCAGTACTTC. Protein sequence: CAISDPRESSGNYEQYF.